This T cell receptor (beta chain) was found in a study of CD8 T cells in Susac syndrome. Study context: Susac syndrome patients were untreated, on corticosteroids with some adding intravenous immunoglobulin, or on intravenous immunoglobulin only.

Roughly 0.5 to 1 ug RNA was reverse transcribed with random hexamers. TCRdb used MiXCR to reprocess the immunoSEQ multiplex PCR reads, holding one entry per CDR3 protein. The sample yields 140,000 to 150,000 distinct CDR3 sequences, roughly 95% seen once. The germline V gene encodes CDR1 SEHNR and CDR2 FQNEAQ (reference sequence). This CDR3 has 14 amino acids. Trimming took 4 bases from V and 2 from J, leaving 12 bases between them. This chain uses TRBV7-9 with TRBJ2-7, with D perhaps assigned TRBD1 or TRBD2 (6 bases each). The TCR comes from a human donor with Susac syndrome. Input material: CD4+ T cells from PBMCs. The CDR3 sequence: CASSYVGGPYEQYF. In DNA form, the CDR3 reads TGTGCCAGCAGCTATGTGGGGGGCCCCTACGAGCAGTACTTC.